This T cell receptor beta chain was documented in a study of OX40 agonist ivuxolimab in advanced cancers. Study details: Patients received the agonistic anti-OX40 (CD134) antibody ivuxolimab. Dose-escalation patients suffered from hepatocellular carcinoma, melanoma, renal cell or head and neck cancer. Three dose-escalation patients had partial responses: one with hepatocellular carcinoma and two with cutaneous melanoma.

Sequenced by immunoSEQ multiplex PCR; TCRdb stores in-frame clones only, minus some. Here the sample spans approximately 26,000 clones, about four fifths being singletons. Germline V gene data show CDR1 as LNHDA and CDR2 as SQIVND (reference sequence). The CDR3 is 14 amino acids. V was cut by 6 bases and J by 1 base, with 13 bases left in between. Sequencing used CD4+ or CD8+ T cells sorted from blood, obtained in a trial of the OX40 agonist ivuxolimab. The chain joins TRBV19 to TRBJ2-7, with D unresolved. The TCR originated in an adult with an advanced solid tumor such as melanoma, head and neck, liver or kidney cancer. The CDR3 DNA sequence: TGTGCCAGTAGCCAAGTGAGCCCATCCTACGAGCAGTACTTC. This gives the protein CASSQVSPSYEQYF.